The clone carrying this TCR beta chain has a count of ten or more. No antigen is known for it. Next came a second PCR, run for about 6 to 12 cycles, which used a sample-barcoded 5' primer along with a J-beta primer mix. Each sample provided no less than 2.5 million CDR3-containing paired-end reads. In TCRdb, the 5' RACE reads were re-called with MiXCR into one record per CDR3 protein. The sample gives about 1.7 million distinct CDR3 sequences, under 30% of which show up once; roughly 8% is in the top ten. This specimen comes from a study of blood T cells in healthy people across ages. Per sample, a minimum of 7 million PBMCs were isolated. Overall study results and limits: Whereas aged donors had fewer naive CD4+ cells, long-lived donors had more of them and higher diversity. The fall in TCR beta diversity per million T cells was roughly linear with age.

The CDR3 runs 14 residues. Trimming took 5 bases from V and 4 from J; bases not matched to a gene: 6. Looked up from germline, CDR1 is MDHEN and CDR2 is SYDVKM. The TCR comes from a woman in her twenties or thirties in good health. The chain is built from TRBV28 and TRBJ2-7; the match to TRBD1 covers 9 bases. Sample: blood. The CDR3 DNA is TGTGCCAGCAGTGTAACAGGGGGCGGGTACGAGCAGTACTTC. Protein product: CASSVTGGGYEQYF.